These 16 T cell receptor beta chains were sequenced from one sample in a study of T-cell reconstitution after alpha-beta-depleted transplantation in children. Unique molecular identifiers were used in preparing the TCRbeta library. Each CDR3 protein is one row after TCRdb ran MiXCR on the PCR reads. The table records under 450,000 distinct CDR3 sequences, 15% to 20% of them present only once. This specimen was PBMCs, mostly from graft donor cells, taken 360 days after TCRalphabeta/CD19-depleted stem cell transplant. The source is a boy in the first two years of life who had a stem cell transplant for Wiskott-Aldrich syndrome, so the T cells may come from the graft donor.

There are a few counts of this clonotype. The genes are TRBV7-2 and TRBJ2-7; D might be TRBD1 or TRBD2, each matching 5 bases. V lost 0 bases to trimming and J lost 5 bases, with 20 bases between them. The germline V gene encodes CDR1 SGHTA and CDR2 FQGNSA. The CDR3 runs to 17 residues. This chain's CDR3 is CASSLAGDHLGPDEQYF. CDR3 sequence (DNA): TGTGCCAGCAGCTTAGCGGGGGACCACCTCGGGCCCGACGAGCAGTACTTC.

This clonotype was recorded a few times. The chain carries TRBV2 and TRBJ2-2, with 8 bases fitting TRBD2. The CDR3 extends over 15 amino acids. Germline assignment: CDR1 SNHLY and CDR2 FYNNEI. The V and J ends lost 3 bases and 9 bases, in that order; junction bases with no gene match: 9. The CDR3 DNA sequence: TGTGCCAGCAGTGATCCGGGACTAGAGTCTCGGGAGCTGTTTTTT. Translated: CASSDPGLESRELFF.

The rearrangement links TRBV5-1 to TRBJ1-3; no clear D gene. There are 14 residues in the CDR3. Germline V gene data show CDR1 as SGHRS and CDR2 as YFSETQ. V lost 0 bases to trimming and J lost 2 bases, with 6 bases between them. CDR3 nucleotides: TGCGCCAGCAGCTTGGAACTGGCTGGAAACACCATATATTTT. Residues: CASSLELAGNTIYF. Filled out from reference TRBV5-1 and TRBJ1-3, the complete variable domain reads KAGVTQTPRYLIKTRGQQVTLSCSPISGHRSVSWYQQTPGQGLQFLFEYFSETQRNKGNFPGRFSGRQFSNSRSEMNVSTLELGDSALYLCASSLELAGNTIYFGEGSWLTVV.

This rearrangement joins TRBV5-5 to TRBJ2-7; the D gene is possibly TRBD2 (6 bases). This CDR3 contains 15 residues. Deletions cut 5 bases from V and 3 bases from J, with 18 bases between. The germline V gene encodes CDR1 SGHKS and CDR2 YYEKEE (reference sequence). The chain's CDR3 is CASSSRDSVYYEQYF. CDR3 sequence (DNA): TGTGCCAGCAGTTCCCGGGACTCGGTGTACTACGAGCAGTACTTC. Full variable domain (outside the CDR3, taken from reference TRBV5-5 and TRBJ2-7): DAGVTQSPTHLIKTRGQQVTLRCSPISGHKSVSWYQQVLGQGPQFIFQYYEKEERGRGNFPDRFSARQFPNYSSELNVNALLLGDSALYLCASSSRDSVYYEQYFGPGTRLTVT.

The chain is built from TRBV7-2 and TRBJ2-3; perhaps TRBD2 as D (7 bases). In germline, CDR1 is SGHTA, CDR2 FQGNSA. V lost 1 base, J lost 4 bases, and 12 bases lay in between. The CDR3 covers 15 residues. CDR3 amino acids: CASSLVAGGPDTQYF. CDR3 DNA: TGTGCCAGCAGCTTAGTCGCCGGGGGGCCAGATACGCAGTATTTT.

This rearrangement joins TRBV29-1 to TRBJ2-1; the match to TRBD1 covers 11 bases. The junction had 11 bases not matched to a gene; V was cut back by 6 bases and J by 4 bases. Germline V gene sequence: CDR1 SQVTM, CDR2 ANQGSEA. This CDR3 spans 16 amino acids. CDR3 DNA: TGCAGCGTCGAGGGAACCGGGACAGGGGGGTACAATGAGCAGTTCTTC. Residues: CSVEGTGTGGYNEQFF.

The chain is built from TRBV12-3 or TRBV12-4 and TRBJ2-4; 8 bases agree with TRBD2. The CDR3 extends over 14 amino acids. V shed 6 bases and J 4 bases; nucleotides not matched to a gene: 5. Written as DNA, the CDR3 is TGTGCCAGCAGCACGGGGGGGCCTAAAAACATTCAGTACTTC. Its protein product is CASSTGGPKNIQYF.

This clonotype was counted a few times. The V call is TRBV5-1, the J call TRBJ2-1; 8 bases line up with TRBD2. CDR1 and CDR2 (germline): SGHRS, YFSETQ. J was trimmed by 3 bases and V by 1 base; bases with no gene match: 6. This CDR3 spans 16 amino acids. The CDR3 reads CASSLRRGGLYNEQFF. DNA for the CDR3: TGCGCCAGCAGCTTGCGCCGGGGGGGACTCTACAATGAGCAGTTCTTC.

This clonotype was seen more than once but under ten times. V gene TRBV20-1 combines with J gene TRBJ2-2, with D unclear. CDR1 and CDR2 (germline): DFQATT, SNEGSKA (reference sequence). V was pared by 6 bases and J by 2 bases, with 19 bases between. The CDR3 loop spans 16 amino acids. CDR3 DNA sequence: TGCAGTGCCAACCGCGTAGTTGGGCCCAACACCGGGGAGCTGTTTTTT. This encodes CSANRVVGPNTGELFF.

The rearrangement joins TRBV30 to TRBJ2-5; D is perhaps TRBD1 or TRBD2 (5 bases each). The length of the CDR3 is 12 residues. Germline V gene lookup returns CDR1 GTSNPN and CDR2 SVGIG (reference sequence). The V gene lost 2 bases and the J gene lost 5 bases, with 9 bases spanning the gap. DNA of the CDR3: TGTGCCTGGAGTTCGTGGGACGAGACCCAGTACTTC. It specifies CAWSSWDETQYF.

This clonotype was observed a handful of times. In DNA, the CDR3 is TGTGCCAGCAGTTTGGACGGGACTCAGACTCGCTCCTACGAGCAGTACTTC. Amino acids: CASSLDGTQTRSYEQYF. J is TRBJ2-7 and V is TRBV28; TRBD2 is a possible D gene (6 bases). The CDR3 sequence is 17 residues long. Germline V gives CDR1 MDHEN, CDR2 SYDVKM. Trimming pared 3 bases from V and 0 bases from J, leaving 18 bases between.

The chain is built from TRBV7-9 and TRBJ2-2; 9 nucleotides align to TRBD1. CDR1 is SEHNR, CDR2 FQNEAQ, per germline (reference sequence). The J segment lost 6 bases and the V segment lost 5 bases, leaving 7 bases of the junction unmatched. The CDR3 runs 15 residues. The CDR3 loop reads CASSPGQGVAGELFF. CDR3 DNA sequence: TGTGCCAGCAGCCCGGGACAGGGAGTGGCCGGGGAGCTGTTTTTT.

CDR3: CASSQAAGGEETQYF. The CDR3 DNA is TGCGCCAGCAGCCAAGCAGCAGGGGGCGAAGAGACCCAGTACTTC. The chain employs TRBV4-1 and TRBJ2-5; 8 positions agree with TRBD1. Germline CDR1 reads MGHRA; CDR2 reads YSYEKL. With V trimmed by 1 base and J by 3 bases, 4 bases remained unmatched. The CDR3 totals 15 residues.

The rearrangement links TRBV10-1 to TRBJ2-7, with unresolved D. Trimming left V 6 bases short and J 5 bases short, with 14 bases between. The germline CDR1 and CDR2 sequences are WNHNN and SYGVQD (reference sequence). This CDR3 contains 13 residues. CDR3 sequence reads: CASSPSPENEQYF. The DNA of the CDR3 is TGCGCCAGCAGCCCGAGCCCCGAAAACGAGCAGTACTTC.

This clonotype was detected a few times. The chain combines TRBV10-3 with TRBJ1-2; perhaps TRBD1 as D (6 bases). The CDR3 loop spans 15 amino acids. V was pared by 0 bases and J by 2 bases, with 10 bases between. Germline V gene lookup returns CDR1 ENHRY and CDR2 SYGVKD. In DNA, the CDR3 is TGTGCCATCAGTGAGTCGGGGACACTGAACTATGGCTACACCTTC. It codes for CAISESGTLNYGYTF.

The chain carries TRBV2 and TRBJ2-1, with D possibly TRBD1 on 5 matching bases. Per the germline V gene, CDR1 is SNHLY and CDR2 is FYNNEI. CDR3 length equals 14 residues. With 8 bases removed from V and 4 bases from J, the gap between germline ends came to 15 bases. The CDR3 reads CASCPGWVYNEQFF. CDR3 coding DNA: TGTGCCAGCTGCCCAGGGTGGGTGTACAATGAGCAGTTCTTC.